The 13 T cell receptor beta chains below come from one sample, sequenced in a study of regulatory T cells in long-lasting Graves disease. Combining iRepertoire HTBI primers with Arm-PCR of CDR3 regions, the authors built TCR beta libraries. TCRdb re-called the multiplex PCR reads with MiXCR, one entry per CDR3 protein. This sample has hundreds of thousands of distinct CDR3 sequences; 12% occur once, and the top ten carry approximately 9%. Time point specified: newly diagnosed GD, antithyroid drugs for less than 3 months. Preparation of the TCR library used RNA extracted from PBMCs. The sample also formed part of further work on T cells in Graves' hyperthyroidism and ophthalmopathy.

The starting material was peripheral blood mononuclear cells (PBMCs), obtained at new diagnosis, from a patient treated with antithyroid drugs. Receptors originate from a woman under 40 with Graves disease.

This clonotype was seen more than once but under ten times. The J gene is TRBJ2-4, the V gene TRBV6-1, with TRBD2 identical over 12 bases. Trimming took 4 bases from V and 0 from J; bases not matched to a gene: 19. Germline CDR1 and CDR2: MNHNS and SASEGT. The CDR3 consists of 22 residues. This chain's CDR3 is CASSAEEWGTSGWALAKNIQYF. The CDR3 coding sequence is TGTGCCAGCAGTGCCGAGGAGTGGGGGACTAGCGGGTGGGCTCTAGCCAAAAACATTCAGTACTTC.

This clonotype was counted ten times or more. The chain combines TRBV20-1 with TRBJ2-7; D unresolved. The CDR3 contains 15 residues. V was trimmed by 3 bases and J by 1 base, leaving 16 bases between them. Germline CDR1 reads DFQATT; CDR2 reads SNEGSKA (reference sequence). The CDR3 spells CSARALYGYSYEQYF. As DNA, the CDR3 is TGCAGTGCTAGGGCCCTGTACGGGTATTCCTACGAGCAGTACTTC.

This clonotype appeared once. CDR3 bases: TGTGCCACAGGGGGACGGGACTTAGTAGCCAAAAACATTCAGTACTTC. This sequence encodes CATGGRDLVAKNIQYF. This chain uses TRBV6-2 or TRBV6-3 with TRBJ2-4, with D maybe TRBD1 (7 bases). Trimming cost V 10 bases and J 0 bases, with 19 bases left between them. CDR1 MNHEY and CDR2 SVGEGT come from the germline V gene. This CDR3 is built from 16 residues.

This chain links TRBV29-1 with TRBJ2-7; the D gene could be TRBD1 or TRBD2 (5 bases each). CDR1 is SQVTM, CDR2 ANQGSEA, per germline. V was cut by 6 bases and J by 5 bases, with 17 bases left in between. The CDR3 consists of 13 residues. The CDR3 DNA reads TGCAGCGTGCTATTTGGGACGTTTCACGAGCAGTACTTC. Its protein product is CSVLFGTFHEQYF.

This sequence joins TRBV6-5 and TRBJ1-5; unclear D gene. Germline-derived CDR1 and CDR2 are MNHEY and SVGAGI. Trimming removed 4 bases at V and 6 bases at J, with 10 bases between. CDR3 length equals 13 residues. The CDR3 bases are TGTGCCAGCAGTTCACGATCGGCTCAGCCCCAGCATTTT. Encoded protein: CASSSRSAQPQHF.

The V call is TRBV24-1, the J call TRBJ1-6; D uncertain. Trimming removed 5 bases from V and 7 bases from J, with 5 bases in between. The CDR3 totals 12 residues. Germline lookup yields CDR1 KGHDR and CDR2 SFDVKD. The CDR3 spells CATSGSNSPLHF. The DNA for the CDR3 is TGTGCCACCAGTGGGTCGAATTCACCCCTCCACTTT.

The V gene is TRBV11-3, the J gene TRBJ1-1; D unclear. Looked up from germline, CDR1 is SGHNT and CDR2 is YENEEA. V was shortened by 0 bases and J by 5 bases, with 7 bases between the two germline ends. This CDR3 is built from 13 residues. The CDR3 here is CASSLDGETEAFF. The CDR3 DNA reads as TGTGCCAGCAGCTTAGATGGGGAGACTGAAGCTTTCTTT.

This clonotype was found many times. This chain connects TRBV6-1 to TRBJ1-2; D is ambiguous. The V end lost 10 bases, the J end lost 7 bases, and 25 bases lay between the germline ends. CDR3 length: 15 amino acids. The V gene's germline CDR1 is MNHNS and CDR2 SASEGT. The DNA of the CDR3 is TGTGCCATCACTCGGTCGGGGAGGGATGCTGGTGGCTACACCTTC. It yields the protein CAITRSGRDAGGYTF.

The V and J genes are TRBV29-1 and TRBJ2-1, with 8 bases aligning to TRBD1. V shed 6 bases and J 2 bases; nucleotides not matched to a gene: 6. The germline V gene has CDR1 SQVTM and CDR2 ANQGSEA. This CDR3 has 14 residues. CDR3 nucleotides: TGCAGCGTCCGTCGGGACAGGACCTACAATGAGCAGTTCTTC. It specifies CSVRRDRTYNEQFF.

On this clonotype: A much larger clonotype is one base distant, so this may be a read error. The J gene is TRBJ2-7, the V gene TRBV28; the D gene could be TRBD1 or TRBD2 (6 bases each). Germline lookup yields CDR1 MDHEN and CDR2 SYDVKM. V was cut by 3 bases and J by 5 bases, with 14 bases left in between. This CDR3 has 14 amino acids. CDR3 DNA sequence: TGTGCCAGCAGTTTTTACGGGGGCCTCCACGAGCAGTACTTC. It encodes CASSFYGGLHEQYF.

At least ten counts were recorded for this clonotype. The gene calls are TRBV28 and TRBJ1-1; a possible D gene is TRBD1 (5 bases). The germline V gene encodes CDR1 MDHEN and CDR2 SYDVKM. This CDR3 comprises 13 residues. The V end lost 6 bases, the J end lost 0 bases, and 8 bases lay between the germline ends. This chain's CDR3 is CASRGRLNTEAFF. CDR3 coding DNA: TGTGCCAGCAGGGGACGGCTGAACACTGAAGCTTTCTTT.

This CDR3 is CASSYTHGEKLFF. CDR3 coding DNA: TGTGCCAGCAGTTACACCCATGGTGAAAAACTGTTTTTT. J is TRBJ1-4 and V is TRBV6-5, with D uncertain. The germline V gene has CDR1 MNHEY and CDR2 SVGAGI. This CDR3 has 13 residues. V shed 2 bases and J shed 7 bases, with 8 bases lying between them.

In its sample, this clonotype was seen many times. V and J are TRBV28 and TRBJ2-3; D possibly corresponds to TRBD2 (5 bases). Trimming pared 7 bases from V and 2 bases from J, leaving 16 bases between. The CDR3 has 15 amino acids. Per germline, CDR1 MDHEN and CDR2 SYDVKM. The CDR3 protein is CASIPDSSYTDTQYF. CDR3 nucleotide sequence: TGTGCCAGCATCCCGGACTCTTCTTACACAGATACGCAGTATTTT.